This TCR beta chain was found in a study of shared clonotypes between healthy human individuals. The CDR3 runs to 16 residues. From germline, CDR1 is SGHVS and CDR2 FQNEAQ. V lost 1 base and J lost 2; bases outside the gene matches: 6. A word on this clone: What it binds is not known.

Study results and limitations: Limitation of the genetic and exposure-history diversity represented came from the few donors. Incomplete sequencing of sorted subsets was indicated by rarefaction despite large depth.

Profiled with immunoSEQ multiplex PCR; TCRdb holds only in-frame clones, not every one. The table shows a few hundred thousand clones, with less than 98% occurring only once. The rearrangement uses TRBV7-8 and TRBJ2-7; 9 bases match TRBD2. Input material: naive CD4+ T cells sorted from blood. This sample's subset: CD45RA+ positively selected. The sequence derives from a woman between 25 and 40 years old in good health. CDR3 loop: CASSLGLAARAYEQYF. Here the CDR3 DNA reads TGTGCCAGCAGCTTAGGACTAGCGGCTAGAGCCTACGAGCAGTACTTC. Based on the CDR3 plus reference TRBV7-8 and TRBJ2-7, the full variable domain is GAGVSQSPRYKVAKRGQDVALRCDPISGHVSLFWYQQALGQGPEFLTYFQNEAQLDKSGLPSDRFFAERPEGSVSTLKIQRTQQEDSAVYLCASSLGLAARAYEQYFGPGTRLTVT.